This T cell receptor (beta chain) was found in a study of control samples from healthy donors and cancer patients. Clones were sequenced by immunoSEQ multiplex PCR, and TCRdb holds only the in-frame ones, with some missing. The data show about 100,000 clones, with about 90% seen just once and about a sixth held by the top ten. Germline V lookup: CDR1 LGHDT, CDR2 YNNKEL (reference sequence). The junction had 14 bases not matched to a gene; V was cut back by 4 bases and J by 5 bases. This CDR3 spans 16 amino acids. The sample taken for sequencing was blood. The gene calls are TRBV3-1 (or the pseudogene TRBV3-2) and TRBJ2-7; 7 nucleotides align to TRBD1. The clonotype was recovered from a woman between 50 and 59 years old in good health. The CDR3 spells CASSRDSQGVPDEQYF. The DNA of the CDR3 is TGTGCCAGCAGCCGAGACTCCCAGGGGGTCCCCGACGAGCAGTACTTC.